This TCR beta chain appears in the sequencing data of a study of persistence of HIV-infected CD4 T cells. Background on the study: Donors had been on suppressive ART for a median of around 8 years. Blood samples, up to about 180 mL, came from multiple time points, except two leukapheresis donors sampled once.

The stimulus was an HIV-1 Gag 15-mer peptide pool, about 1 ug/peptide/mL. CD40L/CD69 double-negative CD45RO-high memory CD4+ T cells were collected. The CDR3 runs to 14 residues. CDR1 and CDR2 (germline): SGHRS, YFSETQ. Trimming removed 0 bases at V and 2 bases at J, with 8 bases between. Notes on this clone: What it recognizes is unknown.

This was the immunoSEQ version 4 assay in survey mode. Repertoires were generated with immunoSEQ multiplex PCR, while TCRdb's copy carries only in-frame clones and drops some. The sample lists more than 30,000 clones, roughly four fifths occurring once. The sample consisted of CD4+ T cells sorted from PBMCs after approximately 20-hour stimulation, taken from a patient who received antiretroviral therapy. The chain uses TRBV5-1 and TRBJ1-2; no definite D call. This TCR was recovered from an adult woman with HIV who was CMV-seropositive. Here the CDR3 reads CASSLGAVNYGYTF. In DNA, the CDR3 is TGCGCCAGCAGCTTGGGGGCGGTGAACTATGGCTACACCTTC.